Presented here are 4 T cell receptor beta chains from one specimen sequenced in a study of T cell changes during pregnancy in multiple sclerosis. Repertoires were generated with immunoSEQ multiplex PCR, while TCRdb's copy carries only in-frame clones and drops some. The sample carries some 70,000 clones, about 91% recorded once. The input for sequencing was CD4+ T cells from peripheral blood mononuclear cells, taken in the third trimester of pregnancy. All receptors derive from a female donor in good health, enrolled as a control in a pregnancy study.

This chain uses TRBV4-1 with TRBJ2-5; 7 nucleotides agree with TRBD2. V dropped 3 bases and J dropped 7; count of bases not matched to a gene: 14. Germline loops: CDR1 MGHRA, CDR2 YSYEKL. This CDR3 contains 16 residues. CDR3 coding DNA: TGCGCCAGCAGCCAGTTGTTTGAGGCGGGGAGGGGGACCCAGTACTTC. Amino acid sequence: CASSQLFEAGRGTQYF.

This chain joins TRBV6-1 and TRBJ1-5; 11 nucleotides agree with TRBD1. CDR1 MNHNS and CDR2 SASEGT come from the germline V gene. The CDR3 extends over 15 amino acids. With 7 bases clipped from V and 6 bases from J, the junction kept 8 bases outside the gene matches. The CDR3 here is CASITGTGGSQPQHF. CDR3 in DNA: TGTGCCAGCATCACCGGGACAGGGGGGAGTCAGCCCCAGCATTTT.

The chain joins TRBV5-1 to TRBJ2-3, with 7 bases aligning to TRBD1. V lost 0 bases, J lost 3 bases, and 1 base stayed unmatched. Per the germline V gene, CDR1 is SGHRS and CDR2 is YFSETQ. This CDR3 spans 14 amino acids. This CDR3 is CASSLDRGTDTQYF. CDR3 DNA sequence: TGCGCCAGCAGCTTGGACAGGGGAACAGATACGCAGTATTTT.

The chain uses TRBV7-9 and TRBJ1-1; possibly TRBD1 for D (5 bases). Germline V gene lookup returns CDR1 SEHNR and CDR2 FQNEAQ (reference sequence). The CDR3 loop spans 13 amino acids. V lost 1 base, J lost 6 bases, and 9 bases lay in between. This chain's CDR3 is CASSLEQDAEAFF. CDR3 in DNA: TGTGCCAGCAGCTTAGAACAGGACGCTGAAGCTTTCTTT.